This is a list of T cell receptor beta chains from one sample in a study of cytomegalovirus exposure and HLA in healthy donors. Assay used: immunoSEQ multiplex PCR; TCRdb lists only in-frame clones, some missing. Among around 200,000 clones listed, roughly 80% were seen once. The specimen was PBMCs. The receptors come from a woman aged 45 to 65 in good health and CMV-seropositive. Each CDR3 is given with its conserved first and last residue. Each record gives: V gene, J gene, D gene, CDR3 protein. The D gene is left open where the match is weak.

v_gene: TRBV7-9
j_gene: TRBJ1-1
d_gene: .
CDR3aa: CASSRGLTEAFF

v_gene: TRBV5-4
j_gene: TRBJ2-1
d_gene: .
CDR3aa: CASSAVGGPEFF

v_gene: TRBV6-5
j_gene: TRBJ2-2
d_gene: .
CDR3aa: CASSPTRLGGELFF

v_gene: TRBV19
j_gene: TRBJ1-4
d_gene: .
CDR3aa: CASSPLGGATEKLFF

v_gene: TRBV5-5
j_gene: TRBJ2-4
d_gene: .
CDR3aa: CASSGHTSLGIQYF

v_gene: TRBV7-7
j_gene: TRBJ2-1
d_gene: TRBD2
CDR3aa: CASSPTPLAGGNEQFF

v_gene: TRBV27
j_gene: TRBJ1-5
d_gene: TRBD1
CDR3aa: CASSSDRGISNQPQHF

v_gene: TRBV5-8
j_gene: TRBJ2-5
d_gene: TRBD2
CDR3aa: CASSPGTASGQETQYF

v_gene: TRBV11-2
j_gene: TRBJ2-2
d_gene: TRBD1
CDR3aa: CASSLAGQGTGELFF

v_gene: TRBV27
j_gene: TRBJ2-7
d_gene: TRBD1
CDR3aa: CASSPPTGAYEQYF

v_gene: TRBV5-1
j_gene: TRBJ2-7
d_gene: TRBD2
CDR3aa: CASSAGLAGNRYEQYF

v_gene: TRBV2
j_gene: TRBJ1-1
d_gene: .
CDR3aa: CASCSASGMNTEAFF

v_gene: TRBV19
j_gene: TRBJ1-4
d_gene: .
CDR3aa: CASSITQGIGQLFF

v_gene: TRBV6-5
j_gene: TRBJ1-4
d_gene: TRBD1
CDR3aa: CASREPGQDNEKLFF

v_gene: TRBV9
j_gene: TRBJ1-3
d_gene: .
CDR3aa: CASSVGGGNTIYF

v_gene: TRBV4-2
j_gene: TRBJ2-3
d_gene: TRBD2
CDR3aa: CASSHAGEVTDTQYF

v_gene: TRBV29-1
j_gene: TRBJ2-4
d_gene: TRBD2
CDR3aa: CGVEDQGGDGNIQYF

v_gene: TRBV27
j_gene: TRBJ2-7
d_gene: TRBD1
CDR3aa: CASSLGPDRGGSGEQYF

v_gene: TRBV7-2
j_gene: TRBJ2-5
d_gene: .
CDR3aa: CASTLGPGETQYF

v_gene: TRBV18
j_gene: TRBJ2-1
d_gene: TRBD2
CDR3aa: CASTPAGGIYNEQFF

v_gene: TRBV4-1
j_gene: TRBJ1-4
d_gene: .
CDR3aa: CASSQRQWIQATNEKLFF

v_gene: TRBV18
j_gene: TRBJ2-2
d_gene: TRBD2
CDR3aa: CASSPREGGDTGELFF